These 5 T cell receptor beta chains were all obtained from the same sample, sequenced in a study of long-term antiretroviral therapy in people with HIV. Survey-level immunoSEQ v3.0 assays were run. TCRdb keeps only in-frame clones here, not all; method: immunoSEQ multiplex PCR. The repertoire holds 35,000 to 40,000 clones, with 70% to 90% as singletons. Material: unsorted PBMCs, obtained 2.2 years after starting antiretroviral therapy. The receptors were gathered from a man aged 18 to 29 with HIV.

The CDR3 loop is CASSLVEGAGEQYF. CDR3 bases: TGTGCCAGCAGCTTAGTGGAGGGGGCCGGCGAGCAGTACTTC. The chain has TRBV7-8 and TRBJ2-7; tentative D call: TRBD1 (7 bases). The CDR3 sequence is 14 residues long. In germline, CDR1 is SGHVS, CDR2 FQNEAQ. V was clipped by 1 base and J by 6 bases, with 13 bases between them. The full variable domain, its missing parts supplied by reference TRBV7-8 and TRBJ2-7, is GAGVSQSPRYKVAKRGQDVALRCDPISGHVSLFWYQQALGQGPEFLTYFQNEAQLDKSGLPSDRFFAERPEGSVSTLKIQRTQQEDSAVYLCASSLVEGAGEQYFGPGTRLTVT.

The rearrangement joins TRBV29-1 to TRBJ2-3, with a weak D call TRBD1 (7 bases). Trimming left V 3 bases short and J 3 bases short, with 19 bases between. The V gene's germline CDR1 is SQVTM and CDR2 ANQGSEA. This CDR3 is 16 amino acids long. CDR3 sequence reads: CSVEGKEGARTDTQYF. In nucleotides, the CDR3 is TGCAGCGTTGAGGGAAAGGAGGGGGCGAGGACAGATACGCAGTATTTT.

This clone was seen a single time. V is TRBV10-2 and J is TRBJ2-7; TRBD2 matches 9 bases. The CDR3 has 15 amino acids. Germline CDR1 and CDR2: WSHSY and SAAADI. J gave up 7 bases and V 3 bases, and 10 bases lay outside the gene matches. CDR3 sequence: CASSELAGVTGEQYF. Here the CDR3 DNA reads TGCGCCAGCAGTGAATTAGCGGGAGTAACGGGAGAGCAGTACTTC.

The chain carries TRBV10-3 and TRBJ1-2, with D possibly matching TRBD1 (5 bases). The CDR3 covers 13 residues. Trimming left V 8 bases short and J 1 base short, with 11 bases between. Germline V gives CDR1 ENHRY, CDR2 SYGVKD. The CDR3 loop is CAIGGESNYGYTF. CDR3 in DNA: TGTGCCATCGGAGGGGAGAGTAACTATGGCTACACCTTC.

This rearrangement joins TRBV29-1 to TRBJ2-5; D is uncertain. The CDR3 spans 12 residues. Germline V gene data show CDR1 as SQVTM and CDR2 as ANQGSEA. The V gene lost 7 bases and the J gene lost 5 bases, with 14 bases spanning the gap. For the CDR3, the DNA is TGCAGCGGGAGCGCAATCGGGGAGACCCAGTACTTC. It specifies CSGSAIGETQYF. Looking up the rest from reference TRBV29-1 and TRBJ2-5 gives the full variable domain: SAVISQKPSRDICQRGTSLTIQCQVDSQVTMMFWYRQQPGQSLTLIATANQGSEATYESGFVIDKFPISRPNLTFSTLTVSNMSPEDSSIYLCSGSAIGETQYFGPGTRLLVL.